In this sample, the clone carrying this TCR beta chain turned up a few times. No antigen is known for it. The CDR3 is 14 residues long. V was clipped by 7 bases and J by 4 bases; unmatched bases: 8. The germline gives CDR1 MNHNY, CDR2 SVGAGI (reference sequence). The record originates from a study of human T cells and chemical hapten exposure. Study-wide results and caveats: Given that the donors had alopecia, their immune response may differ from that seen in healthy people.

From the RACE reads, TCRdb called clonotypes with MiXCR, one entry per CDR3 protein. The sample has about 380,000 distinct CDR3 sequences, about 6% seen once. Regarding time point: patch test 2, 6 weeks after DPC sensitization. Specified treatment: therapeutic diphenylcyclopropenone sensitization with weekly scalp DPC. The rearrangement joins TRBV6-6 to TRBJ1-1; 8 positions match TRBD1. The specimen was whole blood, collected in connection with sensitization to the hapten diphenylcyclopropenone (DPC). The sequence derives from a woman aged 18-35 years with alopecia areata. Some clones in this sample may be carry-over from other donors' samples. The CDR3 here is CASTGGSDVTEAFF. The CDR3 bases are TGTGCCAGCACAGGGGGCTCTGATGTCACTGAAGCTTTCTTT.